The rows below give T cell receptor beta chains drawn from one sample of a study of control samples from healthy donors and cancer patients. The repertoire was sequenced with immunoSEQ multiplex PCR; TCRdb's copy has only in-frame clones and lacks some. The table lists 70,000 or so clones, around 94% of them singletons. Sequencing was done on a sample of blood. These receptors came from a woman in her 40s in good health. The CDR3 runs from the conserved cysteine through the conserved F or W. The order of the fields is clone size, V gene, J gene, D gene, CDR3 DNA, CDR3 protein. A D gene is named only where the DNA matches it firmly. The size of a clone is reported for some rows only, either as once, few or many, or as a class for expanded clones.

>.|TRBV18|TRBJ1-1|TRBD1
TGTGCCAGCTCAAACGACAGGGAGAGCACTGAAGCTTTCTTT
CASSNDRESTEAFF
>.|TRBV12-2|TRBJ2-7|.
TGTGCAAGTCGCCCCCGCGGCCCCTACGAGCAGTACTTC
CASRPRGPYEQYF
>.|TRBV4-1|TRBJ1-2|.
TGCGCCAGCAGCCGACCCGGGACGAGGTTTGGCTACACCTTC
CASSRPGTRFGYTF
>.|TRBV6-5|TRBJ2-2|.
TGTGCCAGCAGGGTAACGGGCAGGGGACCCGGGGAGCTGTTTTTT
CASRVTGRGPGELFF
>.|TRBV6-5|TRBJ1-1|.
TGTGCCAGCAGTTACTCTCAGGGGCCTATGAACACTGAAGCTTTCTTT
CASSYSQGPMNTEAFF
>.|TRBV4-1|TRBJ2-3|.
TGCGCCAGCACCTCTTTTTCGGGGTCAGATACGCAGTATTTT
CASTSFSGSDTQYF
>.|TRBV2|TRBJ1-4|.
TGTGCCAGCAGTGAGAGGGGGTCCCTTCTGGGTAATGAAAAACTGTTTTTT
CASSERGSLLGNEKLFF
>.|TRBV28|TRBJ2-4|.
TGTGCCAGCAGTTTACTTGGGGACATTCAGTACTTC
CASSLLGDIQYF
>.|TRBV21-1|TRBJ2-1|.
TGTGCCAGCAGCAAAGTGCGAGTAGTACCGCTCGGTGAGCAGTTCTTC
CASSKVRVVPLGEQFF
>.|TRBV27|TRBJ2-3|.
TGTGCCAGCAGTCCCGATCTCGCCCCAGTTTCTTTCGGAACGCAGTATTTT
CASSPDLAPVSFGTQYF
>.|TRBV10-3|TRBJ1-4|.
TGTGCCATCACGACCGGTCTGGAAGAAAAACTGTTTTTT
CAITTGLEEKLFF
>once|TRBV30|TRBJ2-7|TRBD2
TGTGCCTGGAGTGTACGGGGGGACGAGCAGTACTTC
CAWSVRGDEQYF
>.|TRBV6-5|TRBJ2-7|.
TGTGCCAGCAACCTAGGAGACAGGTTCTACGAGCAGTACTTC
CASNLGDRFYEQYF
>.|TRBV27|TRBJ2-7|TRBD2
TGTGCCAGCAGTTTGGCGACTAGCGGGATGCGTGAGCAGTACTTC
CASSLATSGMREQYF
>.|TRBV28|TRBJ1-1|.
TGTGCCAGCAGTTCCTCAGGGTTGAACACTGAAGCTTTCTTT
CASSSSGLNTEAFF
>.|TRBV2|TRBJ1-2|TRBD1
TGTGCCAGCCGGGACAGCTTCTATGGCTACACCTTC
CASRDSFYGYTF
>.|TRBV5-1|TRBJ2-2|TRBD1
TGCGCCAGCAGCGAGGACAGGGTAAACTTGGGGGAGCTGTTTTTT
CASSEDRVNLGELFF
>.|TRBV6-4|TRBJ2-4|.
TGTGCCAGCAACCTAGCTGAAAAAAACATTCAGTACTTC
CASNLAEKNIQYF
>.|TRBV28|TRBJ2-7|TRBD2
TGTGCCAGCAGTGGGGGGGACGGAAGGTCCTACTACGAGCAGTACTTC
CASSGGDGRSYYEQYF
>.|TRBV5-1|TRBJ1-1|.
TGCGCCAGCAGCTTGGTTCGGGGGGACACTGAAGCTTTCTTT
CASSLVRGDTEAFF
>.|TRBV29-1|TRBJ1-2|TRBD1
TGCAGCGTTGAAGTAGGAGGGGGCGCAGGTGGCTACACCTTC
CSVEVGGGAGGYTF
>once|TRBV19|TRBJ1-5|.
TGTGCCAGTAGTATAGTAGACCTGGACAATCAGCCCCAGCATTTT
CASSIVDLDNQPQHF
>.|TRBV19|TRBJ1-2|.
TGTGCCAGTAGCCCTGTCTGGACCGTTAAAATGGCTCGCTACACCTTC
CASSPVWTVKMARYTF
>.|TRBV20-1|TRBJ2-1|TRBD2
TGCAGTGGGACTAGCATCTATGAGCAGTTCTTC
CSGTSIYEQFF
>.|TRBV6-5|TRBJ2-3|.
TGTGCCAGCAGTCACACTAGGGCAGATACGCAGTATTTT
CASSHTRADTQYF
>once|TRBV24-1|TRBJ2-3|.
TGTGCCACCAGTGAAATCGTGGGGAATACGCAGTATTTT
CATSEIVGNTQYF
>.|TRBV27|TRBJ1-4|.
TGTGCCAGCGGGCCGGGGCCCCTAATTGAAAAACTGTTTTTT
CASGPGPLIEKLFF
>.|TRBV10-1|TRBJ1-6|TRBD1
TGCGCCACCAAGGACAGGGGATTGTATAGCTCCTATAATTCACCCCTCCACTTT
CATKDRGLYSSYNSPLHF
>.|TRBV19|TRBJ1-5|TRBD1
TGTGCCAGTAGTGCTACAGGGGGCCGCAATCAGCCCCAGCATTTT
CASSATGGRNQPQHF